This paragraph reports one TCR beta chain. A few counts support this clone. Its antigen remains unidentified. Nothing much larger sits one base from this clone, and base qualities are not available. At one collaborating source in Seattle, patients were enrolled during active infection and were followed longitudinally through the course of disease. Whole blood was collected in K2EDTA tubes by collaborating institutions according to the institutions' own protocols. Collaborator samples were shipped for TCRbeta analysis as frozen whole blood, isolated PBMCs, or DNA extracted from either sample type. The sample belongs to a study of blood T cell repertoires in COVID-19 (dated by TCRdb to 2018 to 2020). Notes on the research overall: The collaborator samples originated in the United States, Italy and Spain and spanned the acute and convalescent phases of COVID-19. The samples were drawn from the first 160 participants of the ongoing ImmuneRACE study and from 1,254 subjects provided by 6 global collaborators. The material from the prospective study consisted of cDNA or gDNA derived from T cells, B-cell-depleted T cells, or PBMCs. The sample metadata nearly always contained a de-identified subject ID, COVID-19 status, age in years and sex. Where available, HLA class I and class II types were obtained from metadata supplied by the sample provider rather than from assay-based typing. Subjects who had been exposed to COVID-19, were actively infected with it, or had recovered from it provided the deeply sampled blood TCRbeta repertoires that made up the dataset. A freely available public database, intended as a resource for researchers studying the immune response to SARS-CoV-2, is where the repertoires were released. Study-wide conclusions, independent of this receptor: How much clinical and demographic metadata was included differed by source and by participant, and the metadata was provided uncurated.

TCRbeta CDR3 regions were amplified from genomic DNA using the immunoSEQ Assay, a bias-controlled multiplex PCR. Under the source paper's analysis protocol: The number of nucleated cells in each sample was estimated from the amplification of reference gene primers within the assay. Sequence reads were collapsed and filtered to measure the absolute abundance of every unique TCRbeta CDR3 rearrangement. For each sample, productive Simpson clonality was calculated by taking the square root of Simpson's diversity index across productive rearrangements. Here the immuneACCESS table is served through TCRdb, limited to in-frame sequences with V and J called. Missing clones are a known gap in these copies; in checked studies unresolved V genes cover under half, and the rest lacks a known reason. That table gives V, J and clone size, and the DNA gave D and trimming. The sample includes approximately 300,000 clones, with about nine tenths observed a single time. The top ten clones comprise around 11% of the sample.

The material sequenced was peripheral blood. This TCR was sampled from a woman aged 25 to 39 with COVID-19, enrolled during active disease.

The CDR3 reads as follows: CASSTRQGINTGELFF. In nucleotides, the sequence is TGTGCCAGTAGTACTCGACAGGGAATAAACACCGGGGAGCTGTTTTTT. The V and J segments used are TRBV19 and TRBJ2-2; 7 nucleotides in the junction match TRBD1. V is cut back by 4 bases and J by 2 bases, with 7 bases in the junction unmatched. Taken from the germline V gene (reference sequence), the CDR1 and CDR2 loops are LNHDA and SQIVND. Including cysteine and phenylalanine, the CDR3 has 16 amino acids. The only DNA kept is the CDR3, 48 bases in frame from the first base.